Shown below are 19 T cell receptor beta chains from a single sample sequenced in a study of T cell clones after liver transplantation. Produced via immunoSEQ multiplex PCR; TCRdb's table is partial and in-frame only. The sample includes tens of thousands of clones, roughly 80% of them seen just once. The specimen comprised CD4+ T cells from blood, sampled before liver transplant. Receptors originate from a human donor who received a liver transplant.

The V and J genes are TRBV15 and TRBJ1-4, with TRBD1 as a possible D gene (6 bases). This CDR3 contains 15 residues. The V end was cut by 1 base, the J end by 8 bases, with 14 bases between. Germline values: CDR1 LNHNV, CDR2 YYDKDF (reference sequence). The CDR3 sequence: CATSRASGEYEKLFF. The CDR3 nucleotides are TGTGCCACCAGCAGAGCGTCAGGGGAGTACGAAAAACTGTTTTTT.

This clone is classed as medium-sized. The V gene is TRBV5-4, the J gene TRBJ1-1; D possibly corresponds to TRBD1 (5 bases). Deletions cut 0 bases from V and 0 bases from J, with 9 bases between. The CDR3 spans 15 residues. The germline V gene encodes CDR1 SGHNT and CDR2 YYREEE (reference sequence). The chain's CDR3 is CASSLGKGLNTEAFF. The CDR3 nucleotides read TGTGCCAGCAGCTTGGGAAAGGGGCTGAACACTGAAGCTTTCTTT.

The chain links TRBV2 to TRBJ2-1; D not resolved. Germline CDR1 SNHLY, CDR2 FYNNEI. V was cut by 1 base and J by 9 bases, with 7 bases left in between. The CDR3 is 12 amino acids. The DNA for the CDR3 is TGTGCCAGCAGTGAAGAGGTGGGTGAGCAGTTCTTC. Amino acids: CASSEEVGEQFF.

The J gene is TRBJ1-1, the V gene TRBV27, with TRBD1 matching over 7 bases. CDR3 length: 15 residues. Germline loops: CDR1 MNHEY, CDR2 SMNVEV (reference sequence). J lost 4 bases, V lost 4 bases, and 9 bases had no gene match. This chain's CDR3 is CASSSGGVLVTEAFF. DNA for the CDR3: TGTGCCAGCAGTTCAGGGGGGGTCTTAGTCACTGAAGCTTTCTTT.

The rearrangement joins TRBV4-1 to TRBJ2-6; D not certain. The germline V gene has CDR1 MGHRA and CDR2 YSYEKL. V was shortened by 1 base and J by 0 bases, with 13 bases between the two germline ends. CDR3 length: 18 residues. The CDR3 loop reads CASSQGHTRNSGANVLTF. The DNA for the CDR3 is TGCGCCAGCAGCCAAGGTCACACAAGAAACTCTGGGGCCAACGTCCTGACTTTC.

The chain couples TRBV4-3 to TRBJ1-1; D is unresolved. V gave up 1 base and J gave up 5 bases, with 14 bases separating them. Germline V gene data show CDR1 as LGHNA and CDR2 as YSLEER. The CDR3 covers 15 residues. DNA for the CDR3: TGCGCCAGCAGCCAAGGGACCCGGGCGGAGACTGAAGCTTTCTTT. Translated, it gives CASSQGTRAETEAFF.

The chain links TRBV7-2 to TRBJ1-3, with D tentatively TRBD1 (6 bases). Germline V gives CDR1 SGHTA, CDR2 FQGNSA. This CDR3 is built from 16 residues. V was trimmed by 1 base and J by 3 bases, leaving 13 bases between them. The DNA of the CDR3 is TGTGCCAGCAGCTTAGTTGGTCGACAGGTTGGAAACACCATATATTTT. Protein: CASSLVGRQVGNTIYF.

This clone was detected a few times. The J gene is TRBJ2-3, the V gene TRBV5-1; D gene ambiguous. V was trimmed by 7 bases and J by 2 bases, leaving 8 bases between them. CDR1 and CDR2 (germline): SGHRS, YFSETQ. This CDR3 region has 12 residues. The CDR3 loop reads CASSGNTDTQYF. CDR3 sequence (DNA): TGCGCCAGCTCCGGTAACACAGATACGCAGTATTTT.

The chain employs TRBV6-1 and TRBJ2-2; D ambiguous. The CDR3 contains 11 residues. Germline V gene data show CDR1 as MNHNS and CDR2 as SASEGT. Trimming cost V 6 bases and J 2 bases, with 1 base left between them. CDR3 region: CASRNTGELFF. The CDR3 coding sequence is TGTGCCAGCAGAAACACCGGGGAGCTGTTTTTT.

V is TRBV7-8 and J is TRBJ2-4; no definite D call. The germline V gene has CDR1 SGHVS and CDR2 FQNEAQ. CDR3 length: 20 amino acids. V dropped 4 bases and J dropped 0 bases, with 25 bases sitting between them. The CDR3, as DNA: TGTGCCAGCAGCTCTACACCGACACGAGTTTTTACCTTAGCCAAAAACATTCAGTACTTC. It encodes CASSSTPTRVFTLAKNIQYF.

This clone was detected a few times. The chain recombines TRBV6-6 with TRBJ1-2; D not certain. Trimming stripped 7 bases from V and 4 bases from J, with 13 bases between. The germline V gene has CDR1 MNHNY and CDR2 SVGAGI (reference sequence). The CDR3 sequence is 13 residues long. For the CDR3, the DNA is TGTGCCAGCACGGAGAGGTTGGGCTATGGCTACACCTTC. Protein product: CASTERLGYGYTF.

CDR3 in amino acids: CASSISGGVYNEQFF. For the CDR3, the DNA is TGTGCCAGCAGCATAAGCGGGGGGGTTTACAATGAGCAGTTCTTC. J is TRBJ2-1 and V is TRBV7-3; 10 bases match TRBD2. The germline gives CDR1 SGHTA, CDR2 FQGTGA. The CDR3 loop spans 15 amino acids. V gave up 5 bases and J gave up 4 bases; unmatched junction bases: 5. Full variable domain (rest looked up from reference TRBV7-3 and TRBJ2-1): GAGVSQTPSNKVTEKGKYVELRCDPISGHTALYWYRQSLGQGPEFLIYFQGTGAADDSGLPNDRFFAVRPEGSVSTLKIQRTERGDSAVYLCASSISGGVYNEQFFGPGTRLTVL.

This chain joins TRBV9 and TRBJ1-1; 8 nucleotides match TRBD1. Germline-derived CDR1 and CDR2 are SGDLS and YYNGEE. The CDR3 is 13 amino acids. With V trimmed by 0 bases and J by 7 bases, 2 bases remained unmatched. CDR3 nucleotides: TGTGCCAGCAGCGTAGGACAGGGGAGTGAAGCTTTCTTT. Its translation: CASSVGQGSEAFF. The full variable domain, completed using reference TRBV9 and TRBJ1-1, is DSGVTQTPKHLITATGQRVTLRCSPRSGDLSVYWYQQSLDQGLQFLIQYYNGEERAKGNILERFSAQQFPDLHSELNLSSLELGDSALYFCASSVGQGSEAFFGQGTRLTVV.

The chain couples TRBV4-1 to TRBJ1-1; D unclear. Trimming stripped 7 bases from V and 1 base from J, with 10 bases between. CDR1 is MGHRA and CDR2 is YSYEKL in the germline V gene. The CDR3 covers 13 residues. The CDR3 bases are TGCGCCAGCACCCGATTGGGGAACACTGAAGCTTTCTTT. Translating gives CASTRLGNTEAFF.

This chain connects TRBV2 to TRBJ2-7; D might be TRBD2 (5 bases). The CDR3 loop spans 12 amino acids. Trimming stripped 4 bases from V and 3 bases from J, with 7 bases between. Germline lookup yields CDR1 SNHLY and CDR2 FYNNEI. The CDR3 spells CASSVEGYEQYF. The CDR3 DNA follows: TGTGCCAGCAGTGTCGAGGGCTACGAGCAGTACTTC.

There are a few counts of this clone. The chain has TRBV19 and TRBJ2-6; D call uncertain. Trimming stripped 7 bases from V and 0 bases from J, with 10 bases between. This CDR3 has 15 amino acids. CDR1 LNHDA and CDR2 SQIVND come from the germline V gene (reference sequence). The CDR3, as DNA: TGTGCCAGTACACAGCCCCTCTCTGGGGCCAACGTCCTGACTTTC. The encoded protein is CASTQPLSGANVLTF.

This CDR3 is CASSPPGGGAEAFF. The CDR3 DNA reads as TGTGCCAGCTCACCACCGGGAGGGGGCGCTGAAGCTTTCTTT. The J gene is TRBJ1-1, the V gene TRBV18; 7 nucleotides line up with TRBD1. Per germline, CDR1 KGHSH and CDR2 LQKENI. V was pared by 0 bases and J by 6 bases, with 4 bases of the junction left unmatched. There are 14 residues in the CDR3.

This clone was seen more than once but under ten times. The V gene is TRBV9, the J gene TRBJ2-2; D is unclear. Trimming took 0 bases from V and 5 from J, leaving 14 bases between them. The CDR3 consists of 16 residues. Per the germline V gene, CDR1 is SGDLS and CDR2 is YYNGEE. The CDR3 DNA is TGTGCCAGCAGCGTAGCCCCGGCCTCTGGTACCGGGGAGCTGTTTTTT. Its protein is CASSVAPASGTGELFF.

The V gene is TRBV10-3, the J gene TRBJ2-5, with D possibly matching TRBD1 (6 bases). Trimming cost V 3 bases and J 6 bases, with 14 bases left between them. The CDR3 runs to 14 residues. Germline CDR1 reads ENHRY; CDR2 reads SYGVKD. CDR3: CAISEGGDMKTQYF. The CDR3, as DNA: TGTGCCATCAGTGAAGGGGGAGACATGAAGACCCAGTACTTC.